The clone carrying this T cell receptor (beta chain) was seen only a few times. What it binds is not known. The CDR3 sequence is 15 residues long. From germline, CDR1 is SGHRS and CDR2 YFSETQ. Between the trimmed V and J ends, which lost 1 base and 3 bases, there was a span of 10 bases. Time point here: newly diagnosed GD, antithyroid drugs for less than 3 months. Making the TCR library involved RNA that had been extracted from PBMCs. These data originate in a study of regulatory T cells in long-lasting Graves disease. Study details: Newly diagnosed Graves' patients took antithyroid drugs under 3 months. Findings of the study overall: Persistent disease was characterized by preferential usage of TRBV28, TRBJ1-2 and TRBJ2-5.

Building the TCR beta libraries relied on iRepertoire HTBI primers, and CDR3 regions underwent Arm-PCR. TCRdb ran MiXCR on the multiplex PCR reads and lists one entry per CDR3 protein. The repertoire holds hundreds of thousands of distinct CDR3 sequences, about 15% seen once, with approximately 18% in the top ten. These same data were also listed under a study on T cells in Graves' hyperthyroidism and ophthalmopathy. Per that study: TCR CDR3 regions were first amplified by RT-PCR with HTBI primers. A 13 V-J signature model discriminated ophthalmopathy versus stable hyperthyroidism.

This clonotype originated in a woman in her 30s with Graves disease. The chain joins TRBV5-1 to TRBJ2-2; D possibly corresponds to TRBD2 (5 bases). The sequences come from peripheral blood mononuclear cells (PBMCs), collected at new diagnosis, from a patient treated with antithyroid drugs. CDR3 sequence reads: CASSLFVGDTGELFF. In DNA, the CDR3 is TGCGCCAGCAGCTTGTTTGTGGGAGACACCGGGGAGCTGTTTTTT. Supplemented by reference TRBV5-1 and TRBJ2-2, the full variable domain reads KAGVTQTPRYLIKTRGQQVTLSCSPISGHRSVSWYQQTPGQGLQFLFEYFSETQRNKGNFPGRFSGRQFSNSRSEMNVSTLELGDSALYLCASSLFVGDTGELFFGEGSRLTVL.